This entry lists 8 T cell receptor beta chains sequenced from one sample in a study of chemoradiotherapy in HPV16-positive cancers. Generated by immunoSEQ multiplex PCR, the TCRdb table keeps only in-frame clones and is missing some. The table lists thousands of clones, roughly nine tenths of them singletons. The sequenced sample was blood, obtained from a patient who underwent chemoradiotherapy. Receptors were obtained from a human donor with HPV-associated anogenital cancer.

The rearrangement uses TRBV7-2 and TRBJ1-6; maybe TRBD1 (5 bases). Germline V gene data show CDR1 as SGHTA and CDR2 as FQGNSA. The CDR3 is 15 residues long. V lost 1 base and J 7 bases, leaving 11 bases between the germline ends. The CDR3 spells CASSLEGLPNSPLHF. CDR3 in DNA: TGTGCCAGCAGCTTAGAGGGGCTCCCGAATTCACCCCTCCACTTT.

The V and J genes are TRBV7-2 and TRBJ1-2; possibly TRBD1 for D (5 bases). V lost 5 bases and J lost 3, with 13 bases in between. Germline V gene data show CDR1 as SGHTA and CDR2 as FQGNSA. The CDR3 sequence is 14 residues long. The CDR3 nucleotides read TGTGCCAGCAGCCCCGACCAGGGTCACTATGGCTACACCTTC. It codes for CASSPDQGHYGYTF.

This sequence joins TRBV25-1 and TRBJ2-7, with 14 positions matching TRBD2. Germline CDR1 and CDR2: MGHDK and SYGVNS. V dropped 4 bases and J dropped 5; count of bases not matched to a gene: 7. The CDR3 totals 16 residues. The DNA for the CDR3 is TGTGCCAGCAGTGGGGGGCAGACTAGCGGGAGGGACGAGCAGTACTTC. Translated, it gives CASSGGQTSGRDEQYF.

Regarding this clone: Germline and junction disagree at one end, which may indicate a read error. The rearrangement uses TRBV19 and TRBJ2-7; D not certain. The germline V gene has CDR1 LNHDA and CDR2 SQIVND (reference sequence). The CDR3 consists of 16 residues. The CDR3 bases are TGTGTCAGTAGTGCCGCCACGATATCCCCCGCCTACGAGCAGTACTTC. Translation: CVSSAATISPAYEQYF.

The CDR3 region is CASSNQGSNQPQHF. The CDR3 DNA is TGTGCCAGCAGCAACCAGGGGAGCAATCAGCCCCAGCATTTT. The chain has TRBV7-2 and TRBJ1-5; TRBD1 might be the D (6 bases). The CDR3 has 14 amino acids. Trimming shortened V by 5 bases and J by 1 base, and 9 bases separated the two germline ends. Germline CDR1 SGHTA, CDR2 FQGNSA.

The V call is TRBV27, the J call TRBJ2-7; 14 bases agree with TRBD2. CDR1 and CDR2 (germline): MNHEY, SMNVEV (reference sequence). After removal of 4 bases from V and 4 bases from J, the junction contained 9 bases not matched to a gene. The CDR3 loop spans 17 amino acids. CDR3 sequence reads: CASSSRRTSGRPYEQYF. In DNA, the CDR3 is TGTGCCAGCAGTTCAAGGAGGACTAGCGGGAGGCCGTACGAGCAGTACTTC.

The chain is built from TRBV6-1 and TRBJ1-2, with D perhaps TRBD1 (6 bases). Trimming stripped 6 bases from V and 1 base from J, with 15 bases between. The length of the CDR3 is 15 residues. Germline values: CDR1 MNHNS, CDR2 SASEGT. CDR3 loop: CASRQGWGLNYGYTF. The CDR3 nucleotides are TGTGCCAGCAGACAGGGATGGGGACTTAACTATGGCTACACCTTC.

This chain joins TRBV7-2 and TRBJ2-1; D gene uncertain. CDR1 and CDR2 from the germline V gene are SGHTA and FQGNSA. This CDR3 is 18 amino acids long. Deletions cut 3 bases from V and 0 bases from J, with 18 bases between. CDR3 DNA: TGTGCCAGCAGCTTTGGGCGGCGCTATACGAGCTCCTACAATGAGCAGTTCTTC. Amino acids: CASSFGRRYTSSYNEQFF.